This is a list of T cell receptor beta chains from one sample in a study of T cell responses to AZD1222 COVID-19 vaccine. The assay was immunoSEQ multiplex PCR, and TCRdb's table has in-frame clones only and misses some. The data show some 97,000 clones, 85% to 90% seen once. The sequencing used peripheral blood, collected on day 0 of AZD1222 vaccination. These receptors were obtained from an adult in good health. Both conserved end residues are part of each CDR3. The D gene is left open where the match is weak. Rows give clone size only sometimes, using once, few, many, or a class for an expanded clone.

>.|.|TRBV5-1|TRBJ1-6
TGCGCCAGCAGCTTGGAGTTACGTTCACCCCTCCACTTT
CASSLELRSPLHF
>.|few|TRBV7-3|TRBJ1-5
TGTGCCAGCAGCGGGGGGGCGAATCAGCCCCAGCATTTT
CASSGGANQPQHF
>TRBD2|once|TRBV27|TRBJ2-2
TGTGCCAGTTATAACAATCCAGCGGGAGGGCCAGTAACCGGGGAGCTGTTTTTT
CASYNNPAGGPVTGELFF
>TRBD1|.|TRBV19|TRBJ1-5
TGTGCCAGTAGTAAAAACCGGGACAGGGTTGCTGACCAGCCCCAGCATTTT
CASSKNRDRVADQPQHF
>.|.|TRBV7-8|TRBJ2-7
TGTGCCAGCAGAGAGAAACGAGGTCCGGGCTCCTACGAGCAGTACTTC
CASREKRGPGSYEQYF
>TRBD1|.|TRBV5-1|TRBJ2-7
TGCGCCAGCTCGATTGGGACAGGGCCCTACGAGCAGTACTTC
CASSIGTGPYEQYF
>TRBD1|.|TRBV7-9|TRBJ2-7
TGTGCCAGCAGCTCCAGGGGGCGGTTAAACGAGCAGTACTTC
CASSSRGRLNEQYF
>.|.|TRBV6-1|TRBJ1-2
TGTGCCAGCAGTGACAGAGACTATGGCTACACCTTC
CASSDRDYGYTF
>TRBD2|.|TRBV18|TRBJ2-5
TGTGCCAGCTCACCGGGGACTAGCGGTAACCAAGAGACCCAGTACTTC
CASSPGTSGNQETQYF
>.|.|TRBV19|TRBJ1-1
TGTGCCAGTAGCGACAGACTGAACACTGAAGCTTTCTTT
CASSDRLNTEAFF
>TRBD2|.|TRBV29-1|TRBJ2-1
TGCAGCGTCGCAGGGACTAGCGGGAGTGGGGGCAATGAGCAGTTCTTC
CSVAGTSGSGGNEQFF
>TRBD1|.|TRBV14|TRBJ1-6
TGTGCCAGCAGCCTTACGGACAGGTCTTATAATTCACCCCTCCACTTT
CASSLTDRSYNSPLHF
>TRBD2|once|TRBV18|TRBJ2-3
TGTGCCAGCTCACCCGCCCGACTAGCGGGAGATTTAGATACGCAGTATTTT
CASSPARLAGDLDTQYF
>TRBD1|few|TRBV2|TRBJ2-7
TGTGCCACTCGACGGGACAGGGAATCCGAGCAGTACTTC
CATRRDRESEQYF
>.|.|TRBV7-9|TRBJ2-5
TGTGCCAGCAGCTTAGTTCCGTGGGCCCACCTGCGGACCCAGTACTTC
CASSLVPWAHLRTQYF
>.|.|TRBV21-1|TRBJ2-1
TGTGCCAGCAGCCCCACGGGGGACAATGAGCAGTTCTTC
CASSPTGDNEQFF
>TRBD1|.|TRBV6-4|TRBJ1-1
TGTGCCAGCAGTGAGGGACAGGAGAACACTGAAGCTTTCTTT
CASSEGQENTEAFF
>.|.|TRBV5-1|TRBJ1-2
TGCGCCAGCAGCTTGGCCAGTAACGATGGGGGATATGGCTACACCTTC
CASSLASNDGGYGYTF
>.|.|TRBV19|TRBJ1-4
TGTGCCAGTAGTATCCAAGGGGGTGAAAAACTGTTTTTT
CASSIQGGEKLFF
>.|.|TRBV6-5|TRBJ1-2
TGTGCCAGCAGTTACTCGGGAGCCAGGGAAGGCTACACCTTC
CASSYSGAREGYTF
>.|once|TRBV7-6|TRBJ2-5
TGTGCCAGCACGCCCGGGGCAGGGGCACAAGAGACCCAGTACTTC
CASTPGAGAQETQYF
>TRBD1|.|TRBV5-1|TRBJ2-1
TGCGCCAGCAGTCCACGGACAGGTGGGTTCTACAATGAGCAGTTCTTC
CASSPRTGGFYNEQFF
>TRBD1|.|TRBV5-6|TRBJ1-1
TGTGCCAGCAGCCCCGAGACAGGGGTGAACACTGAAGCTTTCTTT
CASSPETGVNTEAFF
>TRBD1|.|TRBV6-1|TRBJ1-2
TGTGCCAGCAGTGAACTTGGACAGGGAAATGGCTACACCTTC
CASSELGQGNGYTF
>.|.|TRBV9|TRBJ2-7
TGTGCCAGCAGCGTGGGCCTATCTAGCGTCGGGCAGTACTTC
CASSVGLSSVGQYF
>.|.|TRBV7-2|TRBJ1-5
TGTGCCAGCAGCCTGGCTGGAGGGGGATCCAATCAGCCCCAGCATTTT
CASSLAGGGSNQPQHF
>.|.|TRBV4-1|TRBJ2-7
TGCGCCAGCAGCTCCTACTACTCCGTTCTGGGGACCTACGAGCAGTACTTC
CASSSYYSVLGTYEQYF
>TRBD1|.|TRBV18|TRBJ1-2
TGTGCCAGCTCACCCCGGGGGACAGGCTATGGCTACACCTTC
CASSPRGTGYGYTF
>.|.|TRBV30|TRBJ1-1
TGTGCCTGGAGTGTGGAGACAACAAACACTGAAGCTTTCTTT
CAWSVETTNTEAFF
>.|.|TRBV2|TRBJ2-3
TGTGCCAGCAGTGAAGTCCCAGATACGCAGTATTTT
CASSEVPDTQYF
>.|.|TRBV4-1|TRBJ2-5
TGCGCCAGCAGCCAAGACCCTTCTGCTGGGGAGACCCAGTACTTC
CASSQDPSAGETQYF
>.|.|TRBV5-4|TRBJ2-5
TGTGCCAGCGGAGGGAGCCAAGAGACCCAGTACTTC
CASGGSQETQYF
>TRBD2|.|TRBV9|TRBJ2-1
TGTGCCAGCACCCTGATCGGACTAGCCGAAGTGGGGGAGCAGTTCTTC
CASTLIGLAEVGEQFF
>.|.|TRBV6-4|TRBJ2-2
TGTGCCAGCCCTAGAGACAGGATGGGCACCGGGGAGCTGTTTTTT
CASPRDRMGTGELFF
>.|few|TRBV6-6|TRBJ1-2
TGTGCCAGCAGCGCAGACCCAGCCGGCTACACCTTC
CASSADPAGYTF
>.|.|TRBV7-9|TRBJ2-4
TGTGCCAGCAGCACTAGAGGGGACATTCAGTACTTC
CASSTRGDIQYF
>TRBD1|.|TRBV5-1|TRBJ2-7
TGCGCCAGCAGGGGGACCGGGACAGGGGGCCTCGAGCAGTACTTC
CASRGTGTGGLEQYF
>TRBD1|.|TRBV6-2/TRBV6-3|TRBJ1-2
TGTGCCAGCAGCACCCCGCCGGGACAGGCTGGCTATGGCTACACCTTC
CASSTPPGQAGYGYTF
>.|few|TRBV6-4|TRBJ1-6
TGTGCCAGCAGTGTCTCCCCAGGGAATTCACCCCTCCACTTT
CASSVSPGNSPLHF
>.|.|TRBV11-3|TRBJ2-1
TGTGCCAGCAGCTTAGGAGCAGGGAGCGCCTACAATGAGCAGTTCTTC
CASSLGAGSAYNEQFF
>TRBD1|.|TRBV7-9|TRBJ1-2
TGTGCCAGCAGCTTAGGACAGGGGGCGGACTATGGCTACACCTTC
CASSLGQGADYGYTF
>.|once|TRBV18|TRBJ1-4
TGTGCCAGCTCCAAACGGGACGGAAATAATGAAAAACTGTTTTTT
CASSKRDGNNEKLFF
>.|.|TRBV5-1|TRBJ1-5
TGCGCCAGCAGCTTGGTTTCCGGGGGCAATCAGCCCCAGCATTTT
CASSLVSGGNQPQHF
>TRBD2|.|TRBV5-1|TRBJ2-2
TGCGCCAGCAGCTATAGCGGGAGCAACACCGGGGAGCTGTTTTTT
CASSYSGSNTGELFF
>TRBD1|.|TRBV6-5|TRBJ2-3
TGTGTGACACAGGGGGCGACAGATACGCAGTATTTT
CVTQGATDTQYF
>.|.|TRBV5-4|TRBJ2-7
TGTGCCAGCAGCCTAGGACAGAACTACGAGCAGTACTTC
CASSLGQNYEQYF
>.|.|TRBV6-6|TRBJ1-1
TGTGCCAGCAGTTATATGGCGCAGAACACTGAAGCTTTCTTT
CASSYMAQNTEAFF
>TRBD2|.|TRBV11-3|TRBJ2-5
TGTGCCAGCAGCTTAGGGGGACTATTGTCGGAGACCCAGTACTTC
CASSLGGLLSETQYF
>TRBD1|.|TRBV27|TRBJ1-6
TGTGCCAGCGCCCCGGGACAGGGATTAAATTCACCCCTCCACTTT
CASAPGQGLNSPLHF
>TRBD2|.|TRBV19|TRBJ2-7
TGTGCCAGTAGTATTCTAGCGGGGCCAACGAAGAAATCCTACGAGCAGTACTTC
CASSILAGPTKKSYEQYF
>.|few|TRBV11-2|TRBJ1-1
TGTGCCAGCAGCTGGCTCCTGGGGAGGAGGAACACTGAAGCTTTCTTT
CASSWLLGRRNTEAFF
>TRBD2|.|TRBV19|TRBJ2-5
TGTGCCAGTAGTATGGGAGGGGCCTGGGAGACCCAGTACTTC
CASSMGGAWETQYF
>.|.|TRBV7-9|TRBJ2-7
TGTGCCAGCAGCTCGGACGTCGGGTACGAGCAGTACTTC
CASSSDVGYEQYF
>.|.|TRBV2|TRBJ2-3
TGTGCCAGCAGTGAATGGATTCGCACAGATACGCAGTATTTT
CASSEWIRTDTQYF
>.|.|TRBV27|TRBJ1-5
TGTGCCAGCAGTTTATCTAGGGATCAGCCCCAGCATTTT
CASSLSRDQPQHF
>TRBD1|.|TRBV14|TRBJ2-7
TGTGCCAGCAGCCAATCGACAGGGACCTCCTACGAGCAGTACTTC
CASSQSTGTSYEQYF
>.|once|TRBV30|TRBJ1-5
TGTGCCTGGAGTCGAGGCGGTTCAGGGCGGCAGCCCCAGCATTTT
CAWSRGGSGRQPQHF
>.|.|TRBV7-9|TRBJ1-6
TGTGCCAGCAGCTTAATCGGGACGGAAAATTCACCCCTCCACTTT
CASSLIGTENSPLHF
>.|.|TRBV10-2|TRBJ2-1
TGCGCCACCTTGGACACCGAACACTACAATGAGCAGTTCTTC
CATLDTEHYNEQFF